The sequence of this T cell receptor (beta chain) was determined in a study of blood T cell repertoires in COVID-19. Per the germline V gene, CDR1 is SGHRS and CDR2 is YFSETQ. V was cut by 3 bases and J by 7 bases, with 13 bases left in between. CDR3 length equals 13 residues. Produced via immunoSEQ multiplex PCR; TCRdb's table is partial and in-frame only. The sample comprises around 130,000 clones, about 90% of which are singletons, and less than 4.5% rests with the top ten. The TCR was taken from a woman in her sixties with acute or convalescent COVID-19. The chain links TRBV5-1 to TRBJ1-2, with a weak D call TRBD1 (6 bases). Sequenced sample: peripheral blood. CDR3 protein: CASSSPGTSGYTF. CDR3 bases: TGCGCCAGCAGCTCTCCTGGGACAAGTGGCTACACCTTC.